These T cell receptor beta chains were read from a single sample in a study of blood T cell repertoires in COVID-19. Profiled with immunoSEQ multiplex PCR; TCRdb holds only in-frame clones, not every one. This sample has some 150,000 clones, with 82% found just once. The sequenced sample consisted of peripheral blood. The source is a woman in her 70s with acute or convalescent COVID-19. CDR3s include the opening cysteine and the closing phenylalanine or tryptophan. A D gene is named only where the DNA matches it firmly. Size is stated for part of the rows, as once, few or many counts, or as a class when the clone is expanded.

>.|14|TRBV27|TRBJ1-6|.
CASSFWDKDSPLHF
TGTGCCAGCAGTTTTTGGGACAAGGACTCACCCCTCCACTTT
>TRBD1|14|TRBV6-5|TRBJ1-2|once
CASSDDRDIYGYTF
TGTGCCAGCAGCGATGACAGGGATATCTATGGCTACACCTTC
>.|17|TRBV28|TRBJ2-4|.
CASSPRLGQGAKNIQYF
TGTGCCAGCAGTCCCCGGCTAGGGCAGGGGGCCAAAAACATTCAGTACTTC
>TRBD2|16|TRBV5-5|TRBJ2-1|.
CASSRGLAGVEGEQFF
TGTGCCAGCAGCCGTGGACTAGCGGGAGTAGAGGGTGAGCAGTTCTTC
>TRBD2|17|TRBV11-3|TRBJ2-6|.
CASSLDLAGNGANVLTF
TGTGCCAGCAGCTTAGACCTAGCGGGGAATGGGGCCAACGTCCTGACTTTC
>.|13|TRBV6-5|TRBJ2-7|few
CASKKGDRTEQYF
TGTGCCAGCAAAAAAGGGGATCGCACCGAGCAGTACTTC
>.|16|TRBV19|TRBJ1-5|once
CASSIDAIRLNQPQHF
TGTGCCAGTAGTATAGATGCCATAAGACTAAATCAGCCCCAGCATTTT
>.|16|TRBV28|TRBJ1-1|.
CASSFFRAGANTEAFF
TGTGCCAGCAGTTTTTTTCGGGCAGGGGCTAACACTGAAGCTTTCTTT
>TRBD2|14|TRBV18|TRBJ2-7|.
CASSRSSGDYEQYF
TGTGCCAGCTCACGATCTAGCGGGGACTACGAGCAGTACTTC
>.|13|TRBV28|TRBJ2-7|.
CASSLGAAVEQYF
TGTGCCAGCAGCCTTGGGGCGGCGGTCGAGCAGTACTTC
>.|14|TRBV7-2|TRBJ2-1|.
CASSPGGVYNEQFF
TGTGCCAGCAGCCCGGGTGGAGTGTACAATGAGCAGTTCTTC
>.|13|TRBV10-3|TRBJ1-1|.
CAIAWREDTEAFF
TGTGCCATAGCTTGGAGAGAGGACACTGAAGCTTTCTTT
>.|15|TRBV5-1|TRBJ2-3|.
CASSRTGFGADTQYF
TGCGCCAGCAGCCGGACGGGGTTTGGGGCAGATACGCAGTATTTT
>TRBD2|13|TRBV6-2/TRBV6-3|TRBJ2-1|.
CASSYGGVREQFF
TGTGCCAGCAGTTACGGGGGGGTACGCGAGCAGTTCTTC
>TRBD1|16|TRBV6-2/TRBV6-3|TRBJ1-1|.
CASSYSLQGLNTEAFF
TGTGCCAGCAGTTACTCGTTACAGGGGCTGAACACTGAAGCTTTCTTT
>TRBD1|13|TRBV13|TRBJ1-2|few
CASSLGQGGGYTF
TGTGCCAGCAGCTTGGGACAGGGTGGAGGCTACACCTTC
>TRBD2|15|TRBV7-2|TRBJ2-7|once
CASSLETSVPYEQYF
TGTGCCAGCAGCTTAGAGACTAGCGTACCCTACGAGCAGTACTTC
>.|15|TRBV7-8|TRBJ2-2|.
CASSLVPGNTGELFF
TGTGCCAGCAGCTTAGTTCCAGGGAACACCGGGGAGCTGTTTTTT
>.|17|TRBV7-2|TRBJ1-2|.
CASSLGPGLKVEEGYTF
TGTGCCAGCAGCTTAGGCCCCGGACTCAAGGTTGAAGAGGGCTACACCTTC
>TRBD2|13|TRBV11-3|TRBJ2-7|.
CASSLGGSHEQYF
TGTGCCAGCAGCTTAGGCGGGAGCCACGAGCAGTACTTC
>TRBD1|17|TRBV24-1|TRBJ2-2|.
CATSDQPGQGASGELFF
TGTGCCACCAGTGATCAACCGGGACAGGGGGCTTCCGGGGAGCTGTTTTTT
>TRBD1|15|TRBV2|TRBJ1-6|.
CASSDGTGGLAPLHF
TGTGCCAGCAGTGATGGGACAGGGGGCTTGGCACCCCTCCACTTT
>.|17|TRBV9|TRBJ2-3|.
CASSVATRIASTDTQYF
TGTGCCAGCAGCGTTGCCACTAGGATTGCTAGCACAGATACGCAGTATTTT
>.|13|TRBV7-2|TRBJ2-5|.
CASSLGEQETQYF
TGTGCCAGCAGCTTAGGAGAACAAGAGACCCAGTACTTC
>.|15|TRBV19|TRBJ2-7|.
CASSFQGRGDFEQYF
TGTGCCAGTAGTTTTCAGGGTAGAGGGGACTTCGAGCAGTACTTC
>.|15|TRBV6-1|TRBJ1-2|once
CASSEISGTTNGYTF
TGTGCCAGCAGTGAGATCTCCGGGACAACTAATGGCTACACCTTC
>.|13|TRBV10-3|TRBJ1-2|few
CAISQGEDYGYTF
TGTGCCATCAGTCAAGGGGAAGACTATGGCTACACCTTC
>.|17|TRBV19|TRBJ1-2|.
CASTEGGGPSANYGYTF
TGTGCCAGTACCGAAGGCGGGGGGCCGTCAGCTAACTATGGCTACACCTTC
>.|16|TRBV15|TRBJ1-4|.
CATSRGQGVQREKLFF
TGTGCCACCAGCAGAGGGCAGGGTGTCCAACGCGAAAAACTGTTTTTT
>TRBD1|14|TRBV19|TRBJ1-2|.
CARNTGGAPYGYTF
TGTGCCAGGAACACAGGGGGCGCTCCCTATGGCTACACCTTC
>TRBD1|13|TRBV12-3/TRBV12-4|TRBJ2-5|.
CASSMTGVETQYF
TGTGCCAGCAGCATGACAGGGGTAGAGACCCAGTACTTC
>.|14|TRBV25-1|TRBJ2-2|.
CASSYGGNTGELFF
TGTGCCAGCAGTTACGGAGGGAACACCGGGGAGCTGTTTTTT
>TRBD2|15|TRBV5-1|TRBJ2-1|.
CASSLVAGGYNEQFF
TGCGCCAGCAGCTTAGTAGCGGGGGGATACAATGAGCAGTTCTTC
>TRBD1|17|TRBV5-1|TRBJ2-3|.
CASSLSGTGGVADTQYF
TGCGCCAGCAGCCTATCCGGGACAGGGGGGGTCGCAGATACGCAGTATTTT
>.|14|TRBV10-3|TRBJ1-1|.
CAISSGDMNTEAFF
TGTGCCATCAGTTCAGGGGATATGAACACTGAAGCTTTCTTT
>TRBD1|15|TRBV5-6|TRBJ2-1|.
CASSSGQGKWDEQFF
TGTGCCAGCAGCTCCGGACAGGGGAAGTGGGATGAGCAGTTCTTC
>TRBD1|15|TRBV7-2|TRBJ1-6|.
CASSPRTGEASPLHF
TGTGCCAGCAGCCCTCGGACAGGGGAAGCTTCACCCCTCCACTTT
>.|14|TRBV4-1|TRBJ2-3|.
CASSQSGVPDTQYF
TGCGCCAGCAGCCAATCAGGGGTCCCAGATACGCAGTATTTT
>.|14|TRBV9|TRBJ2-1|.
CASSTEGTYNEQFF
TGTGCCAGCAGTACGGAGGGCACCTACAATGAGCAGTTCTTC
>.|14|TRBV6-5|TRBJ1-5|.
CASSYGQSNQPQHF
TGTGCCAGCAGTTACGGGCAGAGCAATCAGCCCCAGCATTTT
>TRBD1|16|TRBV27|TRBJ1-1|.
CASSLFRDRGNTEAFF
TGTGCCAGCAGTTTATTCCGGGACAGGGGGAACACTGAAGCTTTCTTT
>.|14|TRBV28|TRBJ1-3|few
CASSHSKLRNTIYF
TGTGCCAGCAGTCATTCTAAACTAAGAAACACCATATATTTT
>TRBD1|13|TRBV12-3/TRBV12-4|TRBJ1-1|few
CASRRGRLTEAFF
TGTGCCAGCAGGAGGGGGCGCCTCACTGAAGCTTTCTTT
>TRBD1|12|TRBV18|TRBJ1-1|.
CASSLGQGEAFF
TGTGCCAGCTCCCTGGGACAGGGGGAAGCTTTCTTT
>.|13|TRBV28|TRBJ1-2|.
CASSLWGQGGYTF
TGTGCCAGCAGTTTATGGGGCCAGGGTGGCTACACCTTC
>.|15|TRBV18|TRBJ2-3|.
CASSRSGPSPDTQYF
TGTGCCAGCTCACGCAGCGGTCCATCTCCAGATACGCAGTATTTT
>.|16|TRBV9|TRBJ2-6|.
CASTPGVGAGANVLTF
TGTGCCAGCACCCCAGGGGTAGGGGCCGGGGCCAACGTCCTGACTTTC
>TRBD1|13|TRBV29-1|TRBJ2-2|.
CSAQGQGTGELFF
TGCAGCGCCCAGGGACAGGGGACCGGGGAGCTGTTTTTT
>.|15|TRBV11-2|TRBJ1-4|.
CASSLTAATNEKLFF
TGTGCCAGCAGCCTAACAGCAGCAACTAATGAAAAACTGTTTTTT
>TRBD1|16|TRBV5-1|TRBJ2-7|.
CASSRVRDSSTYEQYF
TGCGCCAGCAGCCGGGTCCGGGACAGCAGCACCTACGAGCAGTACTTC
>TRBD1|15|TRBV5-5|TRBJ1-6|.
CASSSGTGYNSPLHF
TGTGCCAGCAGCTCCGGGACAGGGTATAATTCACCCCTCCACTTT
>.|13|TRBV3-1/TRBV3-2|TRBJ1-1|few
CASSLGQNTEAFF
TGTGCCAGCAGCCTGGGACAAAACACTGAAGCTTTCTTT
>.|16|TRBV24-1|TRBJ1-2|.
CATSDSTGGAKYGYTF
TGTGCCACCAGTGATTCCACAGGTGGGGCTAAGTATGGCTACACCTTC
>.|13|TRBV2|TRBJ2-7|.
CASSPSVSYEQYF
TGTGCCAGCAGTCCGTCTGTCTCCTACGAGCAGTACTTC